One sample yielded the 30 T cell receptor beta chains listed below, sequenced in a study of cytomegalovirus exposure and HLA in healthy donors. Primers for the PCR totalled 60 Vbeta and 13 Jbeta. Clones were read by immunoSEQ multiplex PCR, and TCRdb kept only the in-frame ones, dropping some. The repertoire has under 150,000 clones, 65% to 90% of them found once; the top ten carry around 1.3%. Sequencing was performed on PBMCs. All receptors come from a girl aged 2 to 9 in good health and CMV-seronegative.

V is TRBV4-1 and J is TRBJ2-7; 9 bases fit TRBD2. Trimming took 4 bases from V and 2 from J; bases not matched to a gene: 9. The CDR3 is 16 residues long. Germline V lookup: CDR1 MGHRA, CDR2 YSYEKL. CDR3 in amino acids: CASSPGAAGGTYEQYF. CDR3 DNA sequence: TGCGCCAGCAGCCCGGGGGCGGCGGGAGGGACCTACGAGCAGTACTTC.

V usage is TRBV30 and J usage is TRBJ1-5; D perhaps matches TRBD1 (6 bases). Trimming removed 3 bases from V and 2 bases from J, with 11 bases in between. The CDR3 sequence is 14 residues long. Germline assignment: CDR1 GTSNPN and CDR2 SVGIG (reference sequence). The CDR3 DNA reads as TGTGCCTGGAGCAAAGGGGGAGGCAATCAGCCCCAGCATTTT. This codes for CAWSKGGGNQPQHF.

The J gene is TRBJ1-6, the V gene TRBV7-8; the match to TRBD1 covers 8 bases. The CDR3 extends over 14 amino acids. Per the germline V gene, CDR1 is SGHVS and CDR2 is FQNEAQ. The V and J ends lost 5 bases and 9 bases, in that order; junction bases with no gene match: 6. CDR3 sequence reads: CASSPGQGGSPLHF. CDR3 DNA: TGTGCCAGCAGCCCAGGACAGGGAGGTTCACCCCTCCACTTT.

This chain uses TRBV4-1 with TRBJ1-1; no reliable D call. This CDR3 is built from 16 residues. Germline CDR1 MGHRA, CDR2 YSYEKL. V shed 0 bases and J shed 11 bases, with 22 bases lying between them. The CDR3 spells CASSQERIRTPWSAFF. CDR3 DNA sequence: TGCGCCAGCAGCCAAGAACGTATCAGAACCCCCTGGTCGGCTTTCTTT.

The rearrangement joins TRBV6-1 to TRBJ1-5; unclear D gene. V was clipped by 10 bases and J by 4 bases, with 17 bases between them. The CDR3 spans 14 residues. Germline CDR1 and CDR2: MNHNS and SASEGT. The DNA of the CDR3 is TGTGCCACCACCCAAACGAGGGAGAATCAGCCCCAGCATTTT. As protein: CATTQTRENQPQHF.

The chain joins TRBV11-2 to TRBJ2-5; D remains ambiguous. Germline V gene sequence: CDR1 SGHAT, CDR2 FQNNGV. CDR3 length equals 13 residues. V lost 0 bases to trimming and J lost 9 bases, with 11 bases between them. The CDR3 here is CASSLELSVAQYF. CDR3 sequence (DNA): TGTGCCAGCAGCTTAGAGTTAAGCGTGGCCCAGTACTTC.

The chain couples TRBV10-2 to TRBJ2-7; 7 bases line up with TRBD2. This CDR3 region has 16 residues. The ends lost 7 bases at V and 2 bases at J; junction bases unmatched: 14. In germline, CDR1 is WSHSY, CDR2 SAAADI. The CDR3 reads CASTIRGERLTYEQYF. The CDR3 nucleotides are TGCGCCAGCACCATCCGGGGGGAGCGTCTAACCTACGAGCAGTACTTC.

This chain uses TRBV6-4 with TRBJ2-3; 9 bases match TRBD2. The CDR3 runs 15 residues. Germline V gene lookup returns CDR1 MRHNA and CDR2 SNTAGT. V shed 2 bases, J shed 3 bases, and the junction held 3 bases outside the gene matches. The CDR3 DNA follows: TGTGCCAGCAGTGACGCGGGAGGGCCAACAGATACGCAGTATTTT. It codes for CASSDAGGPTDTQYF.

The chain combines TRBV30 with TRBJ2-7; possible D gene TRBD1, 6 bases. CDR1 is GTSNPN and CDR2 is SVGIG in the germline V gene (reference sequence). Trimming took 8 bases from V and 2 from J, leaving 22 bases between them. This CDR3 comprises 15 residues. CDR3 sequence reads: CAGTSTGSPPYEQYF. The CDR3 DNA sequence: TGTGCCGGAACCAGCACAGGGAGTCCCCCCTACGAGCAGTACTTC.

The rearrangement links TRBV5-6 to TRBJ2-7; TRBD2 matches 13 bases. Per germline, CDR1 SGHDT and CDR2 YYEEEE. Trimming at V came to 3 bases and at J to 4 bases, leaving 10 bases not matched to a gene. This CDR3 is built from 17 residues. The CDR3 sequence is CASSYTWGLAGSYEQYF. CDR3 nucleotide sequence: TGTGCCAGCAGCTACACCTGGGGACTAGCGGGGTCGTACGAGCAGTACTTC. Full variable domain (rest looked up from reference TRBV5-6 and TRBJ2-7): DAGVTQSPTHLIKTRGQQVTLRCSPKSGHDTVSWYQQALGQGPQFIFQYYEEEERQRGNFPDRFSGHQFPNYSSELNVNALLLGDSALYLCASSYTWGLAGSYEQYFGPGTRLTVT.

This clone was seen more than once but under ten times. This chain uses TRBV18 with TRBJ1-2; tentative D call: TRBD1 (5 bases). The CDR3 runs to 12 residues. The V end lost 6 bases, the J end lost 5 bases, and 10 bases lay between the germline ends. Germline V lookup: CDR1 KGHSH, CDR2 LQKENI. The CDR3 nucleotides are TGTGCCAGCTCGCCTCCAGGGTATGGCTACACCTTC. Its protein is CASSPPGYGYTF.

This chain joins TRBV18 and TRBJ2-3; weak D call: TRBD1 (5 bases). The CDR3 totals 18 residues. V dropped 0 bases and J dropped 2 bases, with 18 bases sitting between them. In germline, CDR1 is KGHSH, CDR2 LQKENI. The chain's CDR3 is CASSPPYLGAGHTDTQYF. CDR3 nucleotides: TGTGCCAGCTCACCACCGTATCTGGGTGCAGGGCACACAGATACGCAGTATTTT.

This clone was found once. The CDR3 reads CASSQLHGETQYF. The CDR3 region has the DNA TGCGCCAGCAGCCAACTGCACGGAGAGACCCAGTACTTC. The V gene is TRBV4-1, the J gene TRBJ2-5, with D unclear. Trimming stripped 2 bases from V and 4 bases from J, with 8 bases between. This CDR3 contains 13 residues. The germline gives CDR1 MGHRA, CDR2 YSYEKL.

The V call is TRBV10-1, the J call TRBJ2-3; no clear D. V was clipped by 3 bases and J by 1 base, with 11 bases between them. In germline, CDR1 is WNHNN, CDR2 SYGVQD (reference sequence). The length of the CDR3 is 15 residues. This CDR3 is CASSDRFPGTDTQYF. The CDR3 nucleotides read TGCGCCAGCAGTGACAGGTTCCCGGGCACAGATACGCAGTATTTT.

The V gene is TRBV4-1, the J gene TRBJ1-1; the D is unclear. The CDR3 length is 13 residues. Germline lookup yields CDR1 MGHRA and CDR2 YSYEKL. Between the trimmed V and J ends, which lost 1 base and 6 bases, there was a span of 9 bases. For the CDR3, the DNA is TGCGCCAGCAGCCAAGTGGGTGGAGCTGAAGCTTTCTTT. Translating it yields CASSQVGGAEAFF.

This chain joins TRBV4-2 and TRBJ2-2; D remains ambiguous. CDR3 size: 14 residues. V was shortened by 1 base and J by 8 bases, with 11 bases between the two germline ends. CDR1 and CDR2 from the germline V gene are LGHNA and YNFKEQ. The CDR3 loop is CASSQGGSGGELFF. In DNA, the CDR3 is TGTGCCAGCAGCCAAGGAGGTTCTGGGGGGGAGCTGTTTTTT.

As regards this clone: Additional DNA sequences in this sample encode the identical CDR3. CDR3: CASSYRGSPLHF. The CDR3 bases are TGTGCCAGCAGTTACCGCGGGTCACCCCTCCACTTT. V usage is TRBV6-5 and J usage is TRBJ1-6; D gene unclear. This CDR3 contains 12 residues. Trimming took 2 bases from V and 10 from J, leaving 6 bases between them. Germline values: CDR1 MNHEY, CDR2 SVGAGI.

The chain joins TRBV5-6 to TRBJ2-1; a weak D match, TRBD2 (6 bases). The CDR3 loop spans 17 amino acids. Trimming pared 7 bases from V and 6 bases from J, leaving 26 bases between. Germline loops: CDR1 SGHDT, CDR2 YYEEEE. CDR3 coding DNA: TGTGCCAGCGGGGTACTAGCCCCTGTCGGCAGCGGCAATGAGCAGTTCTTC. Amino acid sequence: CASGVLAPVGSGNEQFF. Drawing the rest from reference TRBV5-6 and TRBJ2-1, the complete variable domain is DAGVTQSPTHLIKTRGQQVTLRCSPKSGHDTVSWYQQALGQGPQFIFQYYEEEERQRGNFPDRFSGHQFPNYSSELNVNALLLGDSALYLCASGVLAPVGSGNEQFFGPGTRLTVL.

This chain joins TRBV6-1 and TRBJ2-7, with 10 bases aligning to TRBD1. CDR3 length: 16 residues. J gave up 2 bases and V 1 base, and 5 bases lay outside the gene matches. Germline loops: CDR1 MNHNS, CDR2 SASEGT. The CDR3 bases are TGTGCCAGCAGTGAAGAGGGACAGGGGTGGCCCTACGAGCAGTACTTC. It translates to CASSEEGQGWPYEQYF.

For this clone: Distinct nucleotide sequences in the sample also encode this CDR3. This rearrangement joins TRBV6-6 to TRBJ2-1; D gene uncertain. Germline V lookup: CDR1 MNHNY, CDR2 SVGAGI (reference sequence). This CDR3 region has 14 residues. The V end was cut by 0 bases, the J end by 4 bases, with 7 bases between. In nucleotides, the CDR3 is TGTGCCAGCAGTTACTCGCGAGTTTACAATGAGCAGTTCTTC. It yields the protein CASSYSRVYNEQFF.

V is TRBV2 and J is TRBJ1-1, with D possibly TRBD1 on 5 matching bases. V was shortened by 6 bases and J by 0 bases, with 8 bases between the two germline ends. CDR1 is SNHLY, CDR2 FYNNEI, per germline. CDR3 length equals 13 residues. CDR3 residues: CASRGGMNTEAFF. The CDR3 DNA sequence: TGTGCCAGCAGGGGGGGGATGAACACTGAAGCTTTCTTT. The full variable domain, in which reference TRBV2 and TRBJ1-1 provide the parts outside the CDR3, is EPEVTQTPSHQVTQMGQEVILRCVPISNHLYFYWYRQILGQKVEFLVSFYNNEISEKSEIFDDQFSVERPDGSNFTLKIRSTKLEDSAMYFCASRGGMNTEAFFGQGTRLTVV.

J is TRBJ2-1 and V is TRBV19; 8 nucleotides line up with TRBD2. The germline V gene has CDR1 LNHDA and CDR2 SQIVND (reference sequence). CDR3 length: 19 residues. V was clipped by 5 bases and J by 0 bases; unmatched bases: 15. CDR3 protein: CASSVQPGRLASSYNEQFF. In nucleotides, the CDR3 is TGTGCCAGTAGTGTCCAACCCGGGCGACTAGCGAGCTCCTACAATGAGCAGTTCTTC.

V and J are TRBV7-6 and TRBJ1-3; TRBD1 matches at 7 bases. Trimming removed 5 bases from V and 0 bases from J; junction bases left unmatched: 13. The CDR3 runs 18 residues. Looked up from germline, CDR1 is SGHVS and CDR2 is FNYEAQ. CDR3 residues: CASSHAYLQGNSGNTIYF. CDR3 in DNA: TGTGCCAGCAGCCACGCCTACTTACAGGGGAACTCTGGAAACACCATATATTTT.

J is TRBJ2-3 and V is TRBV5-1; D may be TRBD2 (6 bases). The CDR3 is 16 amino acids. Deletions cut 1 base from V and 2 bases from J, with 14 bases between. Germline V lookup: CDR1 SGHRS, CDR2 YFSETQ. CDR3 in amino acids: CASSLQGGTYTDTQYF. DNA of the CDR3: TGCGCCAGCAGCTTGCAAGGTGGGACTTACACAGATACGCAGTATTTT. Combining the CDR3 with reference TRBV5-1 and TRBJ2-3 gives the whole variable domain KAGVTQTPRYLIKTRGQQVTLSCSPISGHRSVSWYQQTPGQGLQFLFEYFSETQRNKGNFPGRFSGRQFSNSRSEMNVSTLELGDSALYLCASSLQGGTYTDTQYFGPGTRLTVL.

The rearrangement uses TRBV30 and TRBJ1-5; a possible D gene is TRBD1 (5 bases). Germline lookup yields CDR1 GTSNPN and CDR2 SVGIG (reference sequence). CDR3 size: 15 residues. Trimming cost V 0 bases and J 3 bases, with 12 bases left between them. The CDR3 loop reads CAWSVAGRDNQPQHF. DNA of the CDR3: TGTGCCTGGAGTGTTGCCGGCAGGGACAATCAGCCCCAGCATTTT.

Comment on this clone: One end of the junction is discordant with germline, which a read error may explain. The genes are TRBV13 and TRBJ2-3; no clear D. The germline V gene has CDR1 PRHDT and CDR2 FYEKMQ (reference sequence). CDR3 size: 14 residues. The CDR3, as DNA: TGTGCCAGCAGCTTAGGACAGAGCAGAGATACGCAGTATTTT. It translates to CASSLGQSRDTQYF.

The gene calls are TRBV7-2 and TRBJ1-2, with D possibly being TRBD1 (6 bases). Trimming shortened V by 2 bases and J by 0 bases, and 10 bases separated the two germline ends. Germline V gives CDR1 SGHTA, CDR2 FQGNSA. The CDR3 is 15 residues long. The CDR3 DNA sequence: TGTGCCAGCAGCTTAACAGGGATTGCTAACTATGGCTACACCTTC. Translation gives CASSLTGIANYGYTF.

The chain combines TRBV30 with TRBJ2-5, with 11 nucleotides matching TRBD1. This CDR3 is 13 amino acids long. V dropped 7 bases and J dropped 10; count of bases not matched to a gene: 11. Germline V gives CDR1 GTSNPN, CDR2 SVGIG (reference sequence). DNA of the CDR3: TGTGCCTCCGGACAGGGGGCTCCTTTGGGCCAGTACTTC. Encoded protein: CASGQGAPLGQYF.

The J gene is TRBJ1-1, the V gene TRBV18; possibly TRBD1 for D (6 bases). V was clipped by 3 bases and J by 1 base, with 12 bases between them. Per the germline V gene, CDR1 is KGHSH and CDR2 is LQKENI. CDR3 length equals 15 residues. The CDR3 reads CASSPLLQGNTEAFF. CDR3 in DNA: TGTGCCAGCTCACCCCTATTACAGGGGAACACTGAAGCTTTCTTT.

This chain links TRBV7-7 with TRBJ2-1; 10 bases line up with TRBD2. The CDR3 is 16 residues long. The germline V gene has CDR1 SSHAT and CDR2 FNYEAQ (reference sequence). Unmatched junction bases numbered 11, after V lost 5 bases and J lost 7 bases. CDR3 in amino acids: CASSPQGSSGSNEQFF. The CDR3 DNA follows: TGTGCCAGCAGCCCCCAGGGGTCTAGCGGGAGTAATGAGCAGTTCTTC.